These 17 T cell receptor beta chains came from one sample sequenced in a study of T cells in narcolepsy. Libraries were prepared by immunoSEQ multiplex PCR; TCRdb keeps only in-frame clonotypes and omits some of them. The table lists thousands of clones, around two thirds of them singletons, with about a fifth in the top ten. Sequencing input: CD45RA- memory CD8+ T cells from PBMCs. These receptors were collected from a human donor with narcolepsy.

CDR3 bases: TGTGCCAGCTCACCACAGTCCTTAGACAGGATCTATGGCTACACCTTC. This gives the protein CASSPQSLDRIYGYTF. The chain couples TRBV18 to TRBJ1-2, with D possibly TRBD1 on 6 matching bases. CDR1 is KGHSH, CDR2 LQKENI, per germline. V shed 1 base and J shed 4 bases, with 16 bases lying between them. The CDR3 is made up of 16 amino acids.

The chain is built from TRBV6-1 and TRBJ1-3, with a weak D call TRBD1 (5 bases). The V and J ends lost 0 bases and 4 bases respectively, with 13 bases between them. Germline-derived CDR1 and CDR2 are MNHNS and SASEGT. The length of the CDR3 is 16 residues. Here the CDR3 DNA reads TGTGCCAGCAGTGAAGCCACGGGGGGAGGAGGAAACACCATATATTTT. Translated, it gives CASSEATGGGGNTIYF.

The chain carries TRBV19 and TRBJ1-1, with 9 bases aligning to TRBD1. Trimming took 2 bases from V and 3 from J; bases not matched to a gene: 7. Germline CDR1 reads LNHDA; CDR2 reads SQIVND (reference sequence). The length of the CDR3 is 16 residues. Written as DNA, the CDR3 is TGTGCCAGTAGTATATGGGGGACAGGGCCGGACACTGAAGCTTTCTTT. Protein: CASSIWGTGPDTEAFF. Combining the CDR3 with reference TRBV19 and TRBJ1-1 gives the whole variable domain DGGITQSPKYLFRKEGQNVTLSCEQNLNHDAMYWYRQDPGQGLRLIYYSQIVNDFQKGDIAEGYSVSREKKESFPLTVTSAQKNPTAFYLCASSIWGTGPDTEAFFGQGTRLTVV.

This chain links TRBV29-1 with TRBJ2-7; no clear D gene. The CDR3 has 13 amino acids. CDR1 and CDR2 (germline): SQVTM, ANQGSEA. V was shortened by 4 bases and J by 2 bases, with 12 bases between the two germline ends. The CDR3 sequence is CSVVSRTTYEQYF. The CDR3 nucleotides read TGCAGCGTTGTAAGTCGCACCACCTACGAGCAGTACTTC.

This chain uses TRBV11-2 with TRBJ2-2; D is uncertain. Germline-derived CDR1 and CDR2 are SGHAT and FQNNGV. Trimming left V 8 bases short and J 0 bases short, with 10 bases between. The length of the CDR3 is 14 residues. The CDR3 nucleotides are TGTGCCAGCGGTAGCACCGCGAACACCGGGGAGCTGTTTTTT. It codes for CASGSTANTGELFF.

The rearrangement links TRBV4-1 to TRBJ1-6; no clear D. Germline V CDR1 and CDR2: MGHRA, YSYEKL. Trimming removed 0 bases at V and 7 bases at J, with 10 bases between. The length of the CDR3 is 15 residues. The DNA for the CDR3 is TGCGCCAGCAGCCAAGAGGGGAATGGGAATTCACCCCTCCACTTT. This gives the protein CASSQEGNGNSPLHF.

This chain connects TRBV7-3 to TRBJ2-2, with a tentative D call TRBD1 (6 bases). Germline V lookup: CDR1 SGHTA, CDR2 FQGTGA. V dropped 2 bases and J dropped 8 bases, with 12 bases sitting between them. CDR3 length: 14 amino acids. Here the CDR3 reads CASSLGSRGGELFF. CDR3 nucleotide sequence: TGTGCCAGCAGCTTAGGATCCAGGGGTGGGGAGCTGTTTTTT.

This clone turned up a few times. The chain carries TRBV7-3 and TRBJ2-4, with 8 bases fitting TRBD1. The V gene's germline CDR1 is SGHTA and CDR2 FQGTGA. CDR3 length: 13 amino acids. Germline trimming cut 6 bases from V and 7 bases from J; bases unmatched to any gene: 5. CDR3 bases: TGTGCCAGCAGTTCCGGACAGGGCAACATTCAGTACTTC. Amino acids: CASSSGQGNIQYF.

In its sample, this clone was seen once. The chain has TRBV28 and TRBJ1-6, with D unresolved. V lost 7 bases and J 7 bases, leaving 20 bases between the germline ends. Germline lookup yields CDR1 MDHEN and CDR2 SYDVKM. The CDR3 is 16 residues long. CDR3 sequence reads: CASKTRKDKTNSPLHF. CDR3 nucleotides: TGTGCCAGCAAGACAAGAAAAGACAAAACGAATTCACCCCTCCACTTT.

On this clone: Relative to the germline gene, one junction end is altered; a read error may explain this. The chain combines TRBV4-3 with TRBJ1-2; maybe TRBD1 (6 bases). There are 17 residues in the CDR3. The germline V gene has CDR1 LGHNA and CDR2 YSLEER. The CDR3 protein is CASSPSKQGSVRDGHTF. The DNA of the CDR3 is TGCGCCAGCAGCCCCTCAAAACAGGGATCTGTAAGGGATGGCCACACCTTC.

The chain couples TRBV15 to TRBJ2-3; no definite D call. The V gene's germline CDR1 is LNHNV and CDR2 YYDKDF (reference sequence). This CDR3 has 16 residues. Trimming removed 3 bases at V and 0 bases at J, with 13 bases between. CDR3 amino acids: CATSRGHGASTDTQYF. The DNA of the CDR3 is TGTGCCACCAGCAGGGGTCACGGAGCTAGCACAGATACGCAGTATTTT.

The CDR3 DNA reads TGTGCCAGCAGTTTCCCCTCGGGAGAGTCGGTTTACAATGAGCAGTTCTTC. This sequence encodes CASSFPSGESVYNEQFF. The chain couples TRBV28 to TRBJ2-1; a possible D gene is TRBD2 (6 bases). The CDR3 is 17 residues long. The germline CDR1 and CDR2 sequences are MDHEN and SYDVKM. Trimming stripped 3 bases from V and 4 bases from J, with 19 bases between.

The chain employs TRBV27 and TRBJ2-7; 7 bases are shared with TRBD1. V lost 8 bases and J lost 1; bases outside the gene matches: 5. This CDR3 comprises 13 residues. Germline loops: CDR1 MNHEY, CDR2 SMNVEV (reference sequence). The CDR3 region is CASRGQESYEQYF. As DNA, the CDR3 is TGTGCCAGCCGAGGACAGGAGTCCTACGAGCAGTACTTC.

The chain has TRBV4-3 and TRBJ2-1; the D gene is possibly TRBD1 (6 bases). V dropped 4 bases and J dropped 4 bases, with 11 bases sitting between them. The CDR3 is 14 amino acids. Germline lookup yields CDR1 LGHNA and CDR2 YSLEER. For the CDR3, the DNA is TGCGCCAGCAGCCCACAGGGTGGATACAATGAGCAGTTCTTC. Its translation is CASSPQGGYNEQFF.

The V call is TRBV9, the J call TRBJ2-3; D assignment may be TRBD1 or TRBD2 (5 bases each). The CDR3 consists of 14 residues. The germline V and J ends were trimmed by 3 bases and 2 bases, with 10 bases remaining between them. Germline V gene lookup returns CDR1 SGDLS and CDR2 YYNGEE. The CDR3 bases are TGTGCCAGCAGCGGGGACGAACACACAGATACGCAGTATTTT. Translating it yields CASSGDEHTDTQYF.

The table lists this clone with a few counts. The chain has TRBV7-8 and TRBJ1-1, with TRBD1 matching over 8 bases. The CDR3 has 17 residues. Germline lookup yields CDR1 SGHVS and CDR2 FQNEAQ. The V gene end was trimmed by 4 bases and the J gene end by 9 bases; junction bases not matched to a gene: 19. Written as DNA, the CDR3 is TGTGCCAGCAGCTCCATCGGACAGGGAGGGTTGGATCTGAAAGCTTTCTTT. Residues: CASSSIGQGGLDLKAFF.

V gene TRBV6-1 combines with J gene TRBJ2-5; TRBD1 matches 8 bases. J lost 5 bases, V lost 7 bases, and 12 bases had no gene match. This CDR3 spans 15 amino acids. The V gene's germline CDR1 is MNHNS and CDR2 SASEGT. In DNA form, the CDR3 reads TGTGCCAGCAAACTTCAGGGGGCTACAGGGGAGACCCAGTACTTC. It specifies CASKLQGATGETQYF.